Listed here are 30 T cell receptor beta chains from one sample, sequenced in a study of blood T cell repertoires in COVID-19. Measured with immunoSEQ multiplex PCR; TCRdb has only the in-frame clones, and not every one. Of about 100,000 clones listed, around 83% are singletons. The sequenced sample was peripheral blood. These receptors were collected from a woman aged 55-75 years in a cohort sampled during active or convalescent COVID-19.

A single count supports this clone. The chain couples TRBV28 to TRBJ1-5, with 7 bases identical to TRBD1. V trimming: 8 bases; J trimming: 4 bases; junction bases outside the gene matches: 5. This CDR3 has 13 residues. The germline V gene encodes CDR1 MDHEN and CDR2 SYDVKM. This CDR3 reads CASQRGQNQPQHF. DNA for the CDR3: TGTGCCAGCCAGAGGGGGCAAAATCAGCCCCAGCATTTT.

The J gene is TRBJ1-1, the V gene TRBV7-8; D is unresolved. Germline CDR1 is SGHVS and CDR2 is FQNEAQ. The CDR3 totals 16 residues. V dropped 0 bases and J dropped 6 bases, with 17 bases sitting between them. CDR3 residues: CASSLADDAAIAEAFF. The CDR3 DNA reads as TGTGCCAGCAGCTTAGCAGATGACGCGGCCATCGCTGAAGCTTTCTTT.

The rearrangement uses TRBV19 and TRBJ2-5; 8 nucleotides match TRBD2. CDR3 length: 15 residues. The ends lost 10 bases at V and 5 bases at J; junction bases unmatched: 15. Germline V gene data show CDR1 as LNHDA and CDR2 as SQIVND (reference sequence). CDR3 sequence (DNA): TGTGCCAACGATAAATCAGGACTAGCAATCGAGACCCAGTACTTC. The encoded protein is CANDKSGLAIETQYF.

The CDR3 coding sequence is TGTGCCAGCAGATACAGGGACAGTCAGCCCCAGCATTTT. It specifies CASRYRDSQPQHF. The rearrangement joins TRBV12-3 or TRBV12-4 to TRBJ1-5, with 7 nucleotides matching TRBD1. Trimming cost V 6 bases and J 6 bases; bases outside gene matches: 5. The length of the CDR3 is 13 residues.

The V call is TRBV7-8, the J call TRBJ1-1, with a tentative D call TRBD1 (6 bases). Germline CDR1 reads SGHVS; CDR2 reads FQNEAQ. The V gene lost 4 bases and the J gene lost 0 bases, with 18 bases spanning the gap. This CDR3 contains 17 residues. As DNA, the CDR3 is TGTGCCAGCAGCTCCAGTCTGACAGGAACCTTGAACACTGAAGCTTTCTTT. This codes for CASSSSLTGTLNTEAFF.

CDR3 nucleotides: TGTGCCATCCGCTTGGGACAAATAACGGGTTCACCCCTCCACTTT. This translates into CAIRLGQITGSPLHF. This chain links TRBV11-2 with TRBJ1-6; possibly TRBD1 for D (6 bases). V lost 10 bases, J lost 9 bases, and 22 bases lay in between. Germline V gene sequence: CDR1 SGHAT, CDR2 FQNNGV. This CDR3 spans 15 amino acids.

There are a few counts of this clone. This chain joins TRBV2 and TRBJ2-1, with D perhaps matching TRBD2 (6 bases). Looked up from germline, CDR1 is SNHLY and CDR2 is FYNNEI. With 3 bases removed from V and 1 base from J, the gap between germline ends came to 10 bases. The CDR3 is 15 residues long. The CDR3 nucleotides read TGTGCCAGCAGTGATGATCGGGGGTCCTACAATGAGCAGTTCTTC. It specifies CASSDDRGSYNEQFF. Together with reference TRBV2 and TRBJ2-1, the CDR3 gives the full variable domain: EPEVTQTPSHQVTQMGQEVILRCVPISNHLYFYWYRQILGQKVEFLVSFYNNEISEKSEIFDDQFSVERPDGSNFTLKIRSTKLEDSAMYFCASSDDRGSYNEQFFGPGTRLTVL.

The V call is TRBV6-6, the J call TRBJ1-5, with 11 bases identical to TRBD1. The CDR3 consists of 15 residues. The ends lost 2 bases at V and 5 bases at J; junction bases unmatched: 2. From germline, CDR1 is MNHNY and CDR2 SVGAGI (reference sequence). DNA for the CDR3: TGTGCCAGCAGTTACCCGGGACAGGGGGATCAGCCCCAGCATTTT. This gives the protein CASSYPGQGDQPQHF.

In DNA form, the CDR3 reads TGCAGCGTTGGGGGACAACCCTACGAGCAGTACTTC. This gives the protein CSVGGQPYEQYF. The chain links TRBV29-1 to TRBJ2-7; the D gene is possibly TRBD1 (6 bases). Per the germline V gene, CDR1 is SQVTM and CDR2 is ANQGSEA. CDR3 size: 12 residues. Trimming removed 4 bases from V and 2 bases from J, with 9 bases in between.

The rearrangement links TRBV19 to TRBJ1-1; D might be TRBD1 (5 bases). V was cut by 5 bases and J by 6 bases, with 13 bases left in between. The CDR3 covers 13 residues. Germline assignment: CDR1 LNHDA and CDR2 SQIVND (reference sequence). CDR3 nucleotides: TGTGCCAGTAGTTCCGGGGGTAGGGCTGAAGCTTTCTTT. Translation gives CASSSGGRAEAFF.

The chain joins TRBV5-5 to TRBJ1-3, with D perhaps matching TRBD1 (6 bases). With 4 bases removed from V and 2 bases from J, the gap between germline ends came to 13 bases. CDR1 and CDR2 (germline): SGHKS, YYEKEE (reference sequence). The CDR3 contains 15 residues. CDR3 residues: CASSQQGTTGNTIYF. The CDR3 region has the DNA TGTGCCAGCAGCCAACAGGGAACTACTGGAAACACCATATATTTT.

This clone was seen only once. This chain uses TRBV5-1 with TRBJ1-2, with D tentatively TRBD1 (6 bases). V lost 0 bases to trimming and J lost 2 bases, with 8 bases between them. This CDR3 contains 14 residues. The V gene's germline CDR1 is SGHRS and CDR2 YFSETQ. CDR3 nucleotides: TGCGCCAGCAGCTTGGAGGGACACAACTATGGCTACACCTTC. It codes for CASSLEGHNYGYTF.

The rearrangement uses TRBV19 and TRBJ2-1; 9 bases map to TRBD2. The V and J ends lost 5 bases and 4 bases, in that order; junction bases with no gene match: 9. The germline CDR1 and CDR2 sequences are LNHDA and SQIVND (reference sequence). The CDR3 extends over 16 amino acids. This CDR3 reads CASSLEGSGRYNEQFF. The CDR3 DNA is TGTGCCAGTAGTTTGGAGGGTAGCGGGAGATACAATGAGCAGTTCTTC. The full variable domain, with the rest looked up from reference TRBV19 and TRBJ2-1, is DGGITQSPKYLFRKEGQNVTLSCEQNLNHDAMYWYRQDPGQGLRLIYYSQIVNDFQKGDIAEGYSVSREKKESFPLTVTSAQKNPTAFYLCASSLEGSGRYNEQFFGPGTRLTVL.

The chain uses TRBV2 and TRBJ1-1, with 8 positions matching TRBD1. The V and J ends lost 6 bases and 0 bases, in that order; junction bases with no gene match: 6. The germline CDR1 and CDR2 sequences are SNHLY and FYNNEI. This CDR3 has 15 residues. CDR3 bases: TGTGCCAGCAGATCCGAGACAGGGGTGAACACTGAAGCTTTCTTT. Translation: CASRSETGVNTEAFF.

This rearrangement joins TRBV7-2 to TRBJ2-7; tentative D call: TRBD2 (5 bases). This CDR3 is 12 amino acids long. Germline V lookup: CDR1 SGHTA, CDR2 FQGNSA. V shed 4 bases and J shed 7 bases, with 11 bases lying between them. In nucleotides, the CDR3 is TGTGCCAGCAGCTCCCGGACTTCTGAGCAGTACTTC. It yields the protein CASSSRTSEQYF.

V and J are TRBV5-1 and TRBJ2-3; the match to TRBD2 covers 8 bases. V lost 0 bases and J lost 4; bases outside the gene matches: 10. Germline V gene sequence: CDR1 SGHRS, CDR2 YFSETQ. This CDR3 region has 17 residues. CDR3 loop: CASSLVTLAGFADTQYF. The DNA of the CDR3 is TGCGCCAGCAGCTTGGTAACCTTAGCGGGGTTTGCAGATACGCAGTATTTT.

This chain joins TRBV5-1 and TRBJ2-5; a possible D gene is TRBD2 (5 bases). Germline V CDR1 and CDR2: SGHRS, YFSETQ. The CDR3 runs 15 residues. Trimming stripped 0 bases from V and 5 bases from J, with 14 bases between. Here the CDR3 reads CASSLVLGSAETQYF. The CDR3 nucleotides read TGCGCCAGCAGCTTGGTACTAGGGTCAGCGGAGACCCAGTACTTC.

In its sample, this clone was seen a few times. V is TRBV7-9 and J is TRBJ2-7; 7 bases are shared with TRBD1. CDR1 and CDR2 from the germline V gene are SEHNR and FQNEAQ (reference sequence). V lost 3 bases to trimming and J lost 5 bases; unmatched junction nucleotides: 7. The CDR3 is made up of 14 amino acids. CDR3 loop: CASSLLDRTNEQYF. The CDR3 coding sequence is TGTGCCAGCAGCTTGTTGGACAGGACCAACGAGCAGTACTTC.

The chain links TRBV6-5 to TRBJ1-1; TRBD1 matches at 7 bases. The CDR3 contains 14 residues. Germline CDR1 reads MNHEY; CDR2 reads SVGAGI. V trimming: 7 bases; J trimming: 5 bases; junction bases outside the gene matches: 10. CDR3 sequence: CASTKEGAGTEAFF. Here the CDR3 DNA reads TGTGCCAGCACGAAGGAGGGGGCCGGGACTGAAGCTTTCTTT.

This sequence joins TRBV9 and TRBJ1-6; 10 nucleotides match TRBD1. From germline, CDR1 is SGDLS and CDR2 YYNGEE. With V trimmed by 4 bases and J by 9 bases, 10 bases remained unmatched. The CDR3 consists of 16 residues. CDR3 nucleotides: TGTGCCAGCAGCTCACGATGGACAGGGGGTGCTTCACCCCTCCACTTT. It specifies CASSSRWTGGASPLHF.

V usage is TRBV6-5 and J usage is TRBJ2-7; TRBD1 matches 8 bases. The V and J ends lost 4 bases and 3 bases, in that order; junction bases with no gene match: 5. The CDR3 covers 14 residues. Germline V gene sequence: CDR1 MNHEY, CDR2 SVGAGI. The CDR3 nucleotides are TGTGCCAGCAGTTTGGGACAGGATCACTACGAGCAGTACTTC. This codes for CASSLGQDHYEQYF.

Of note for this clone: Other DNA sequences of this sample code for an identical CDR3. The chain combines TRBV19 with TRBJ1-2, with 10 bases matching TRBD1. Germline CDR1 is LNHDA and CDR2 is SQIVND (reference sequence). J lost 4 bases, V lost 6 bases, and 5 bases had no gene match. The length of the CDR3 is 14 residues. In DNA, the CDR3 is TGTGCCAGTAGGCGACAGGGGGCCGGCTATGGCTACACCTTC. This gives the protein CASRRQGAGYGYTF.

The chain joins TRBV9 to TRBJ2-1; D ambiguous. The CDR3 extends over 15 amino acids. Germline CDR1 reads SGDLS; CDR2 reads YYNGEE. Trimming pared 3 bases from V and 7 bases from J, leaving 17 bases between. CDR3 residues: CASSGRKPGGNEQFF. The CDR3 DNA follows: TGTGCCAGCAGCGGTCGCAAGCCTGGTGGTAATGAGCAGTTCTTC.

V is TRBV3-1 (or the pseudogene TRBV3-2) and J is TRBJ2-3, with 11 bases aligning to TRBD2. Losses at the gene ends were 5 bases for V and 2 bases for J; bases not matched to a gene: 6. The CDR3 has 16 amino acids. The germline gives CDR1 LGHDT, CDR2 YNNKEL (reference sequence). The CDR3 spells CASSELAGVNTDTQYF. Here the CDR3 DNA reads TGTGCCAGCAGCGAACTAGCGGGGGTAAACACAGATACGCAGTATTTT.

J is TRBJ1-4 and V is TRBV15, with D uncertain. Looked up from germline, CDR1 is LNHNV and CDR2 is YYDKDF (reference sequence). CDR3 length: 15 residues. V dropped 6 bases and J dropped 0 bases, with 11 bases sitting between them. The CDR3 DNA is TGTGCCACCAGTCTGAGCAGGACAACTAATGAAAAACTGTTTTTT. It yields the protein CATSLSRTTNEKLFF. The full variable domain, with the rest looked up from reference TRBV15 and TRBJ1-4, is DAMVIQNPRYQVTQFGKPVTLSCSQTLNHNVMYWYQQKSSQAPKLLFHYYDKDFNNEADTPDNFQSRRPNTSFCFLDIRSPGLGDTAMYLCATSLSRTTNEKLFFGSGTQLSVL.

This clone was seen only once. The chain has TRBV29-1 and TRBJ2-1; the match to TRBD1 covers 10 bases. Germline V gene sequence: CDR1 SQVTM, CDR2 ANQGSEA. The CDR3 totals 13 residues. The trim removed 4 bases at V and 7 bases at J, leaving 4 bases unmatched. The CDR3 spells CSVVDRGGNEQFF. Written as DNA, the CDR3 is TGCAGCGTTGTGGACAGGGGGGGGAATGAGCAGTTCTTC.

This rearrangement joins TRBV5-4 to TRBJ1-4; 9 bases are shared with TRBD1. V trimming: 4 bases; J trimming: 7 bases; junction bases outside the gene matches: 11. The CDR3 runs to 16 residues. The V gene's germline CDR1 is SGHNT and CDR2 YYREEE (reference sequence). In nucleotides, the CDR3 is TGTGCCAGCAGCCCCTACCGACAGGGGGGAGGTGAAAAACTGTTTTTT. This encodes CASSPYRQGGGEKLFF.

This clone turned up a few times. This chain connects TRBV6-5 to TRBJ1-5; D is uncertain. The CDR3 is 14 amino acids. With 8 bases removed from V and 2 bases from J, the gap between germline ends came to 13 bases. CDR1 is MNHEY and CDR2 is SVGAGI in the germline V gene. CDR3 sequence reads: CASEEPGGNQPQHF. The CDR3 DNA follows: TGTGCCAGCGAGGAGCCCGGGGGCAATCAGCCCCAGCATTTT.

This clone turned up a few times. V usage is TRBV7-2 and J usage is TRBJ2-1; D is unresolved. Trimming cost V 2 bases and J 9 bases, with 8 bases left between them. The CDR3 has 12 residues. Germline CDR1 reads SGHTA; CDR2 reads FQGNSA. The CDR3 protein is CASSLSSFEQFF. CDR3 sequence (DNA): TGTGCCAGCAGCTTATCGAGTTTTGAGCAGTTCTTC.

This sequence joins TRBV19 and TRBJ2-7, with 9 bases lining up with TRBD1. V was clipped by 5 bases and J by 2 bases; unmatched bases: 4. This CDR3 region has 14 residues. The germline V gene has CDR1 LNHDA and CDR2 SQIVND (reference sequence). The CDR3 region is CASSVGTGPYEQYF. The CDR3 nucleotides are TGTGCCAGTAGTGTCGGGACAGGGCCCTACGAGCAGTACTTC.